This is a list of T cell receptor beta chains from one sample in a study of T-cell reconstitution after alpha-beta-depleted transplantation in children. MiXCR, run by TCRdb on the PCR reads, gives a single entry per CDR3 protein. Of some 830,000 distinct CDR3 sequences in the sample, approximately 15% were seen once. This sample comprised PBMCs, mostly from graft donor cells, obtained 360 days after TCRalphabeta/CD19-depleted stem cell transplant. All receptors derive from a male patient younger than 18 who had a stem cell transplant for acute lymphoblastic leukemia, so the T cells may come from the graft donor. Each CDR3 is given with its conserved first and last residue. The D gene is left open where the match is weak. Some rows mark clone size as missing; the rest say once, few, many or name a class of expanded clone.

v_call	j_call	d_call	clone_size	cdr3_aa	cdr3_nt
TRBV12-3/TRBV12-4	TRBJ2-1	NA	NA	CASSTLRQNSYNEQFF	TGTGCCAGCAGCACTCTTCGGCAAAACTCCTACAATGAGCAGTTCTTC
TRBV2	TRBJ1-2	NA	NA	CASSLGGGGYTF	TGTGCCAGCAGCTTAGGGGGAGGTGGCTACACCTTC
TRBV7-9	TRBJ2-2	NA	few	CASAFMSTGELFF	TGTGCCAGCGCATTCATGAGCACCGGGGAGCTGTTTTTT
TRBV5-1	TRBJ2-3	TRBD1	NA	CASSFPGQASTDTQYF	TGCGCCAGCAGCTTCCCGGGACAGGCAAGCACAGATACGCAGTATTTT
TRBV3-1	TRBJ2-5	TRBD2	NA	CASSKGLAGHQETQYF	TGTGCCAGCAGCAAGGGACTAGCGGGGCATCAAGAGACCCAGTACTTC
TRBV3-1	TRBJ2-5	TRBD2	few	CASSHEGVAGPETQYF	TGTGCCAGCAGCCATGAAGGAGTAGCGGGACCAGAGACCCAGTACTTC
TRBV7-9	TRBJ1-1	TRBD1	NA	CASSLRQGTNTEAFF	TGTGCCAGCAGCCTCCGACAGGGGACGAACACTGAAGCTTTCTTT
TRBV5-1	TRBJ2-5	NA	many	CASSRQETQYF	TGTGCCAGCAGCCGCCAAGAGACCCAGTACTTC
TRBV29-1	TRBJ2-1	NA	few	CSVEYMDNQLKTYNEQFF	TGCAGCGTTGAGTATATGGACAACCAGCTCAAGACCTACAATGAGCAGTTCTTC
TRBV7-9	TRBJ2-1	TRBD2	NA	CASSLFSGGDNEQFF	TGTGCCAGCAGCTTGTTTAGCGGGGGTGACAATGAGCAGTTCTTC
TRBV15	TRBJ2-1	NA	many	CATSRDNDVSSYNEQFF	TGTGCCACCAGCAGAGATAATGACGTCTCCTCCTACAATGAGCAGTTCTTC
TRBV12-3/TRBV12-4	TRBJ1-5	NA	NA	CASSLWTFSNQPQHF	TGTGCCAGCAGTTTATGGACATTTAGCAATCAGCCCCAGCATTTT
TRBV3-1	TRBJ2-7	TRBD2	NA	CASSQVVDPGLAGLVSYEQYF	TGTGCCAGCAGCCAAGTCGTGGATCCGGGACTAGCGGGACTCGTCTCCTACGAGCAGTACTTC
TRBV2	TRBJ2-1	NA	many	CASEEGTGNEQFF	TGTGCCAGCGAGGAGGGGACTGGCAATGAGCAGTTCTTC
TRBV5-1	TRBJ1-4	NA	few	CASSFLGHANEKLFF	TGCGCCAGCAGTTTCCTGGGACACGCTAATGAAAAACTGTTTTTT
TRBV28	TRBJ1-2	NA	few	CASSRAGALYGYTF	TGTGCCAGCAGTCGGGCAGGGGCACTCTATGGCTACACCTTC
TRBV5-1	TRBJ2-1	NA	NA	CASIGLTYNEQFF	TGCGCCAGCATCGGGCTCACCTACAATGAGCAGTTCTTC
TRBV4-1	TRBJ2-5	NA	few	CASSQDGGAGETQYF	TGCGCCAGCAGCCAAGATGGAGGGGCGGGAGAGACCCAGTACTTC
TRBV12-3/TRBV12-4	TRBJ2-1	NA	few	CASSPAGTLYNEQFF	TGTGCCAGCAGTCCCGCCGGGACCCTCTACAATGAGCAGTTCTTC
TRBV21-1	TRBJ2-7	NA	NA	CASSKPKNRTLSYEQYF	TGTGCCAGCAGCAAACCCAAGAACAGGACCCTCTCCTACGAGCAGTACTTC
TRBV21-1	TRBJ2-1	NA	NA	CASSKEITGGLRPYNEQFF	TGTGCCAGCAGCAAAGAGATCACAGGGGGCTTGCGGCCCTACAATGAGCAGTTCTTC
TRBV5-1	TRBJ1-2	TRBD1	few	CASSTGDRGRDYGYTF	TGCGCCAGCAGCACAGGGGACAGGGGGCGCGACTATGGCTACACCTTC
TRBV25-1	TRBJ2-7	NA	NA	CASSELAAGAGEQYF	TGTGCCAGCAGTGAATTGGCGGCGGGGGCAGGGGAGCAGTACTTC
TRBV6-5	TRBJ2-2	NA	NA	CASSYRTGRDTGELFF	TGTGCCAGCAGTTACAGGACTGGGAGAGACACCGGGGAGCTGTTTTTT
TRBV5-1	TRBJ2-2	TRBD2	few	CASSLSGRFTGELFF	TGCGCCAGCTCGCTCAGCGGGAGGTTTACCGGGGAGCTGTTTTTT
TRBV5-1	TRBJ1-4	NA	NA	CASSLEDNEKLFF	TGCGCCAGCAGCTTGGAGGATAATGAAAAACTGTTTTTT
TRBV4-1	TRBJ2-2	TRBD1	NA	CASSQEGPGGFGELFF	TGCGCCAGCAGCCAAGAGGGGCCAGGGGGCTTCGGGGAGCTGTTTTTT
TRBV12-3/TRBV12-4	TRBJ2-1	NA	many	CASSFLDYRPFF	TGTGCCAGCAGTTTCTTAGACTACCGGCCGTTCTTC
TRBV19	TRBJ2-7	NA	few	CASSIAGAPSYEQYF	TGTGCCAGTAGTATTGCTGGGGCACCCTCCTACGAGCAGTACTTC
TRBV5-1	TRBJ2-3	NA	NA	CASSLLASGTDTQYF	TGCGCCAGCAGCTTGCTAGCGTCGGGCACAGATACGCAGTATTTT
TRBV19	TRBJ2-7	NA	few	CASSIADTREQYF	TGTGCCAGTAGTATAGCAGACACCCGTGAGCAGTACTTC
TRBV7-8	TRBJ2-7	NA	few	CASSLAYRGAYEQYF	TGTGCCAGCAGCTTAGCTTATAGGGGGGCCTACGAGCAGTACTTC
TRBV5-6	TRBJ2-2	TRBD2	few	CASSLESSSGQNTGELFF	TGTGCCAGCAGCTTGGAAAGTTCTAGCGGGCAGAACACCGGGGAGCTGTTTTTT
TRBV7-9	TRBJ1-1	NA	NA	CASTLVPTSEAFF	TGTGCCAGCACCCTCGTACCCACCAGTGAAGCTTTCTTT
TRBV4-1	TRBJ1-1	NA	NA	CASSGRDTGQNTEAFF	TGCGCCAGCAGCGGACGGGACACTGGCCAGAACACTGAAGCTTTCTTT
TRBV7-3	TRBJ2-3	NA	NA	CASSLGPPGSTDTQYF	TGTGCCAGCAGCTTAGGCCCCCCAGGGAGCACAGATACGCAGTATTTT
TRBV30	TRBJ2-1	NA	few	CAWSTSATDNEQFF	TGTGCCTGGAGTACCTCCGCGACAGACAATGAGCAGTTCTTC
TRBV29-1	TRBJ1-2	NA	NA	CSVDPGKHYGYTF	TGCAGCGTTGATCCAGGGAAACACTATGGCTACACCTTC
TRBV5-1	TRBJ1-2	NA	many	CASSMDRNYGYTF	TGCGCCAGCAGCATGGACAGAAACTATGGCTACACCTTC
TRBV10-3	TRBJ2-2	TRBD2	NA	CAICPSGANTGELFF	TGTGCCATCTGCCCTAGCGGGGCGAACACCGGGGAGCTGTTTTTT
TRBV4-1	TRBJ2-7	TRBD2	many	CASSPGLAVAYEQYF	TGCGCCAGCAGCCCAGGACTAGCGGTAGCCTACGAGCAGTACTTC
TRBV13	TRBJ2-3	TRBD2	few	CASSPSGRARDTQYF	TGTGCCAGCAGCCCTAGCGGGAGAGCACGAGATACGCAGTATTTT
TRBV6-5	TRBJ2-5	NA	few	CASSYSSDGLQETQYF	TGTGCCAGCAGTTACTCGAGTGATGGACTCCAAGAGACCCAGTACTTC
TRBV20-1	TRBJ1-5	TRBD1	few	CSARDPGTGWGSNQPQHF	TGCAGTGCTAGAGATCCCGGGACAGGTTGGGGGAGCAATCAGCCCCAGCATTTT
TRBV7-3	TRBJ2-3	NA	few	CASSLGGGSPDTQYF	TGTGCCAGCAGCTTAGGCGGTGGCTCGCCAGATACGCAGTATTTT
TRBV21-1	TRBJ2-7	NA	few	CASSKVSGVAASSYEQYF	TGTGCCAGCAGCAAAGTATCGGGAGTAGCGGCTAGCTCCTACGAGCAGTACTTC
TRBV7-3	TRBJ2-1	NA	NA	CASSLGGTGINEQFF	TGTGCCAGCAGCCTAGGAGGGACTGGGATCAATGAGCAGTTCTTC
TRBV7-9	TRBJ2-2	TRBD1	few	CASSFGLRTGVTGELFF	TGTGCCAGCAGCTTCGGCCTGAGGACAGGGGTCACCGGGGAGCTGTTTTTT
TRBV5-4	TRBJ1-1	NA	NA	CASFLGDTEAFF	TGTGCCAGCTTCTTGGGGGACACTGAAGCTTTCTTT
TRBV25-1	TRBJ2-1	NA	NA	CASSEWASFNEQFF	TGTGCCAGCAGTGAATGGGCTAGCTTCAATGAGCAGTTCTTC
TRBV20-1	TRBJ1-5	NA	NA	CCARVRGGSNQPQHF	TGCTGTGCTAGGGTCCGGGGAGGAAGCAATCAGCCCCAGCATTTT
TRBV7-9	TRBJ2-3	NA	few	CATEWAYVTDTDTQYF	TGTGCCACTGAATGGGCCTACGTAACGGATACAGATACGCAGTATTTT
TRBV10-3	TRBJ2-1	NA	few	CAIFSVTHNEQFF	TGTGCCATTTTTAGTGTGACTCACAATGAGCAGTTCTTC
TRBV5-1	TRBJ2-1	NA	NA	CASSPGVGGSSYNEQFF	TGCGCCAGCAGCCCGGGTGTGGGGGGAAGCTCCTACAATGAGCAGTTCTTC